The 5 T cell receptor beta chains listed next were all sequenced from one sample in a study of beta chain features in type 1 diabetes. Study results and caveats: Type 1 diabetes patients had moderately but significantly shorter TCRB CDR3s in all four CD4+ subsets.

Their target antigens are unknown. Since all of the isolated RNA was reverse transcribed, expressed TCRB transcripts were what got sequenced. Profiling relied on immunoSEQ multiplex PCR, and the TCRdb table lists in-frame clones only, not all of them. The table lists over 150,000 clones, 10% to 13% of them singletons, with approximately 0.46% in the top ten. The sequenced sample consisted of central memory CD4+ T cells from blood. These TCRs come from a young man with type 1 diabetes.

This clone was seen only a few times. The V and J genes are TRBV6-5 and TRBJ2-3; TRBD1 aligns across 7 bases. The CDR3 runs to 14 residues. CDR1 and CDR2 (germline): MNHEY, SVGAGI. After removal of 8 bases from V and 2 bases from J, the junction contained 7 bases not matched to a gene. The CDR3 sequence: CASGDRDNTDTQYF. In DNA, the CDR3 is TGTGCCAGCGGAGACAGGGATAACACAGATACGCAGTATTTT.

This clone was seen more than once but under ten times. The gene calls are TRBV5-4 and TRBJ2-7, with D perhaps TRBD2 (6 bases). Trimming shortened V by 0 bases and J by 7 bases, and 23 bases separated the two germline ends. The V gene's germline CDR1 is SGHNT and CDR2 YYREEE (reference sequence). The CDR3 contains 17 residues. The CDR3 coding sequence is TGTGCCAGCAGCTTGGTCACCGGCCCACGGGGAGGTTGGGAGCAGTACTTC. It codes for CASSLVTGPRGGWEQYF.

The chain has TRBV29-1 and TRBJ2-1; the D gene is possibly TRBD1 (6 bases). There are 12 residues in the CDR3. Trimming removed 2 bases from V and 8 bases from J, with 10 bases in between. Germline CDR1 SQVTM, CDR2 ANQGSEA. The CDR3 here is CSVEWAGDEQFF. In nucleotides, the CDR3 is TGCAGCGTTGAATGGGCAGGGGATGAGCAGTTCTTC.

This clone was counted a few times. J is TRBJ2-7 and V is TRBV7-2; 7 positions agree with TRBD2. The V segment lost 4 bases and the J segment 10 bases; nucleotides outside the gene matches: 10. The CDR3 sequence is 13 residues long. Germline CDR1 SGHTA, CDR2 FQGNSA. The CDR3 bases are TGTGCCAGCAGCTCCGGGGAGGGCCTAGGACAGTACTTC. Its protein is CASSSGEGLGQYF.

The chain employs TRBV28 and TRBJ2-2, with 10 bases that match TRBD2. The germline V gene has CDR1 MDHEN and CDR2 SYDVKM. V was pared by 2 bases and J by 4 bases, with 4 bases of the junction left unmatched. The CDR3 is 16 residues long. The CDR3 spells CASSLGLAETTGELFF. In DNA form, the CDR3 reads TGTGCCAGCAGTTTAGGACTAGCGGAGACCACCGGGGAGCTGTTTTTT.